This entry features one T cell receptor beta chain sequence. The data are from a study of control samples from healthy donors and cancer patients. The method was immunoSEQ multiplex PCR; TCRdb's version includes in-frame clones alone and lacks a portion of them. The sample includes roughly 76,000 clones, roughly 93% of them seen just once. The V and J ends lost 3 bases and 2 bases respectively, with 10 bases between them. In germline, CDR1 is KGHSH, CDR2 LQKENI. This CDR3 spans 14 amino acids. This chain links TRBV18 with TRBJ2-5; D is uncertain. This TCR came from a woman aged 40-49 years with lung cancer. Sequenced: PBMCs. For the CDR3, the DNA is TGTGCCAGCTCACCGGGCAGAATGCAAGAGACCCAGTACTTC. Translation: CASSPGRMQETQYF.